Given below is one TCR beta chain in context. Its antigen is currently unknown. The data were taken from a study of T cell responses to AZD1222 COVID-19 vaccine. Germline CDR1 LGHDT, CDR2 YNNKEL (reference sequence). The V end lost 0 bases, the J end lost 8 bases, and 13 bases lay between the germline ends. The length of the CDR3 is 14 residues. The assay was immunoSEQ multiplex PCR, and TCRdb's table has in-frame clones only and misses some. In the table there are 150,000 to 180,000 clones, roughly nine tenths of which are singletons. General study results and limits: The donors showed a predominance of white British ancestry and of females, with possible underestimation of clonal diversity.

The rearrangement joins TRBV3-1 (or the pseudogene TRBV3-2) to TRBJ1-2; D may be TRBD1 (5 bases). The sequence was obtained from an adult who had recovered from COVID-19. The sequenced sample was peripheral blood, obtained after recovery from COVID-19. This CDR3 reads CASSQDRVLGGYTF. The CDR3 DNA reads TGTGCCAGCAGCCAAGACAGGGTTTTGGGAGGCTACACCTTC.